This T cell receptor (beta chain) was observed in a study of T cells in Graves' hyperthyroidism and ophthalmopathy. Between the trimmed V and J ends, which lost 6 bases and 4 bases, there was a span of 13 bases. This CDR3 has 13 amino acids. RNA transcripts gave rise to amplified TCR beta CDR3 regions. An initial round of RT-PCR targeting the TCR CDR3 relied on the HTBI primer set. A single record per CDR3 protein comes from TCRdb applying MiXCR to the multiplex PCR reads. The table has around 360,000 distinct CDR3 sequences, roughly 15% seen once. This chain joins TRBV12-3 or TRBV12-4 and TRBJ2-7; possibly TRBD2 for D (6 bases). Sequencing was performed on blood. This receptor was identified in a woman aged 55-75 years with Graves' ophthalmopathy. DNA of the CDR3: TGTGCCAGCAGGGCCGCCGGGACTTACGAGCAGTACTTC. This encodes CASRAAGTYEQYF.